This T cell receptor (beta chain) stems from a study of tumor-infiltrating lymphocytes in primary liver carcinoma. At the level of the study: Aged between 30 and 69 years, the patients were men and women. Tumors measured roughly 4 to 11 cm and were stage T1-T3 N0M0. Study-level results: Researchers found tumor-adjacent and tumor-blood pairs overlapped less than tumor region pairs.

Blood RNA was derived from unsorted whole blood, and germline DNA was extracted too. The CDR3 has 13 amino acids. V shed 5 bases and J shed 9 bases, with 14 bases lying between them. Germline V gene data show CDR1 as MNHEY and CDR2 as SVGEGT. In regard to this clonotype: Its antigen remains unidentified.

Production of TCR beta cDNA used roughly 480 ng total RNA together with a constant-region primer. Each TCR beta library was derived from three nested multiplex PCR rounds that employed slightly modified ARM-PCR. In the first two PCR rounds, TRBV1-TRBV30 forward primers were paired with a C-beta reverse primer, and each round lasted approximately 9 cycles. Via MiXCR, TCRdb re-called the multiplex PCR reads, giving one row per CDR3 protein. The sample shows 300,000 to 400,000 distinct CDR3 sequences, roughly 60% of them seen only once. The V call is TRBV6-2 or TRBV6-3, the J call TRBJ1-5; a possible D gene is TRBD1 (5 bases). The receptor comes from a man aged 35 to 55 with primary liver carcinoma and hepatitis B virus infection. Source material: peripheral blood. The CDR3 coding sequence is TGTGCCAGCAGTCCACAGGTATTGGGGCCCCAGCATTTT. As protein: CASSPQVLGPQHF.